The clone carrying this T cell receptor (beta chain) was observed once. Its matching antigen is unknown. The sample originates from a study of cytomegalovirus exposure and HLA in healthy donors. With 8 bases clipped from V and 4 bases from J, the junction kept 8 bases outside the gene matches. CDR1 and CDR2 (germline): ENHRY, SYGVKD. The CDR3 spans 13 residues. All the people who gave samples were healthy bone marrow donors. Notes on the study in general: Data from an earlier analysis indicated that most TCR beta V segments were productive either about 87% or about 30% of the time. Many donors shared some public TCRs, even though most TCR sequences were rare.

PCR used 60 Vbeta primers and 13 Jbeta primers. Sequencing was performed with immunoSEQ multiplex PCR; in TCRdb, only in-frame clones are kept and a portion is missing. Among about 140,000 clones listed, 70% to 80% were seen once. Sequenced material: PBMCs. This sequence was found in a female donor in good health and CMV-seronegative. The chain combines TRBV10-3 with TRBJ2-7; TRBD1 matches 7 bases. Here the CDR3 reads CAILRDRQYEQYF. The CDR3 DNA reads as TGTGCCATCCTCCGGGACAGACAATACGAGCAGTACTTC.